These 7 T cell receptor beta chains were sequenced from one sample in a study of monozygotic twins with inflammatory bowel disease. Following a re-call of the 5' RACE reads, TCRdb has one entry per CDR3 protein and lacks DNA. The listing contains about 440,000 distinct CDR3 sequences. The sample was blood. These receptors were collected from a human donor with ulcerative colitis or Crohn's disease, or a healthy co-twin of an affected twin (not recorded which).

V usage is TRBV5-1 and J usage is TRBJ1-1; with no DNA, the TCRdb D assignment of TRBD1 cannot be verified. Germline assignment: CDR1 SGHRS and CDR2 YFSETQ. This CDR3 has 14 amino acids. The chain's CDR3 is CASSPGDSHTEAFF.

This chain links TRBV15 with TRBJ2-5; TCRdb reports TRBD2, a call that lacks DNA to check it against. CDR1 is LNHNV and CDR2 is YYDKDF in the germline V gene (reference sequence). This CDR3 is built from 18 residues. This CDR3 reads CATSRESGSGRAHDSQYF.

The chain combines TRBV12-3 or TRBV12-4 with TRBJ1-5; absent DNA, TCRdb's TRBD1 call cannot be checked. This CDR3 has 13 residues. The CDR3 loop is CASSFWGEGDQHF.

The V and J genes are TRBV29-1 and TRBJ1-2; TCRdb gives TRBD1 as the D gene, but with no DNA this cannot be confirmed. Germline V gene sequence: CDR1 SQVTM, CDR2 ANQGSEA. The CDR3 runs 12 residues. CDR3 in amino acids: CSAQAGHYGYTF.

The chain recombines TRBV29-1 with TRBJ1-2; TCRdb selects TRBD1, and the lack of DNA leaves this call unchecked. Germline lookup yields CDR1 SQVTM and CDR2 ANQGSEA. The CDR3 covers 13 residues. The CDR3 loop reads CSVEAGQGFGYTF.

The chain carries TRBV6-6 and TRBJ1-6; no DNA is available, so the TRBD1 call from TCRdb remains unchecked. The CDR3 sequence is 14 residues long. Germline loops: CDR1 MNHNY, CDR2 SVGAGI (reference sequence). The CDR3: CASKGQGDNSPLHF.

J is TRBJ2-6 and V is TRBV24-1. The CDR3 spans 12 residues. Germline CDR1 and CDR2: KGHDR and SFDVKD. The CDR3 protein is CATLSGANVLTF.